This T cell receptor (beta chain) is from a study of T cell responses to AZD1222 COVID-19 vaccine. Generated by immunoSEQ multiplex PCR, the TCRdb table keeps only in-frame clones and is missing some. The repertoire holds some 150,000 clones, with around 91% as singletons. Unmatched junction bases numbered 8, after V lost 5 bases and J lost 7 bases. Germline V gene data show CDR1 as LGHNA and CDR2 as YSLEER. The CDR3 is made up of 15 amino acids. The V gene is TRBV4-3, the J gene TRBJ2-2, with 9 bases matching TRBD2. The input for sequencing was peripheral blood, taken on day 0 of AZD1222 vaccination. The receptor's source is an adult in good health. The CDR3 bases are TGCGCCAGCAGCATTTTGGCGGGAGGGCACGGGGAGCTGTTTTTT. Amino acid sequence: CASSILAGGHGELFF.